These T cell receptor beta chains were read from a single sample in a study of blood T cell repertoires in COVID-19. Only in-frame clones appear in the TCRdb table, and some are missing; sequencing was by immunoSEQ multiplex PCR. Found here are fewer than 120,000 clones, 70% to 90% of them singletons; the top ten hold 4.5% to 5%. Specimen: peripheral blood. Receptor source: a human donor in a cohort sampled during active COVID-19. CDR3s include the opening cysteine and the closing phenylalanine or tryptophan. The order of the fields is CDR3 length, J gene, V gene, CDR3 protein.

15	TRBJ2-2	TRBV9	CASSGRHANTGELFF
15	TRBJ1-2	TRBV10-3	CAISGRGDSNYGYTF
15	TRBJ1-5	TRBV24-1	CATSDSARGNQPQHF
12	TRBJ1-1	TRBV29-1	CSVSRGSHEAFF
14	TRBJ2-7	TRBV7-2	CASSALQGSYEQYF
13	TRBJ2-7	TRBV28	CASSLGGNYEQYF
14	TRBJ1-3	TRBV3-1/TRBV3-2	CASSSSGSGNTIYF
15	TRBJ1-4	TRBV5-1	CASSLAAGGGEKLFF
14	TRBJ2-1	TRBV19	CASSSLSSYNEQFF
13	TRBJ2-5	TRBV6-2/TRBV6-3	CASSYSDRGTQYF
18	TRBJ1-5	TRBV10-2	CASRLGTGGANSNQPQHF
15	TRBJ2-7	TRBV19	CASSIGTGGIYEQYF
14	TRBJ2-5	TRBV11-2	CASSPGLPPQTQYF
15	TRBJ1-6	TRBV11-2	CASSSGAGGNSPLHF
13	TRBJ2-1	TRBV24-1	CATSGQAYNEQFF
15	TRBJ2-1	TRBV7-3	CASSSTGSSYNEQFF
17	TRBJ2-3	TRBV18	CASSPPSPGEFTDTQYF
15	TRBJ2-7	TRBV28	CASSGWTSGSLEQYF
17	TRBJ1-2	TRBV7-6	CASSLFAGQGSNYGYTF
15	TRBJ2-3	TRBV5-1	CASSLWGESTDTQYF
16	TRBJ1-1	TRBV5-1	CASSRGQGRMNTEAFF
16	TRBJ1-1	TRBV6-5	CASSWDPGRSLTEAFF
15	TRBJ2-1	TRBV10-3	CAISDWGQGTNEQFF
14	TRBJ2-7	TRBV5-8	CASSLNPGVGEQYF
14	TRBJ2-5	TRBV6-5	CASSYGGRQETQYF
19	TRBJ2-7	TRBV11-3	CASSSSRPEGGTGGFEQYF
14	TRBJ2-3	TRBV10-3	CAINNQGLADTQYF
16	TRBJ2-1	TRBV5-4	CASSPGGGGSYNEQFF
13	TRBJ2-4	TRBV11-3	CASSLEAENIQYF
12	TRBJ2-1	TRBV11-3	CASSLQGDEQFF
15	TRBJ2-7	TRBV28	CASTPQGDSGSGQYF
15	TRBJ1-2	TRBV19	CASSDTGGARYGYTF
12	TRBJ2-2	TRBV19	CASKRQTGELFF
16	TRBJ2-6	TRBV5-6	CASSGYSGGGANVLTF
17	TRBJ2-2	TRBV27	CASSLEAGGPRTGELFF
14	TRBJ2-1	TRBV29-1	CSGGTGWESNEQFF
15	TRBJ2-5	TRBV9	CASSVGDRATETQYF
12	TRBJ1-4	TRBV3-1/TRBV3-2	CASRSAGERLFF
15	TRBJ2-7	TRBV28	CASSIGGLVDYEQYF